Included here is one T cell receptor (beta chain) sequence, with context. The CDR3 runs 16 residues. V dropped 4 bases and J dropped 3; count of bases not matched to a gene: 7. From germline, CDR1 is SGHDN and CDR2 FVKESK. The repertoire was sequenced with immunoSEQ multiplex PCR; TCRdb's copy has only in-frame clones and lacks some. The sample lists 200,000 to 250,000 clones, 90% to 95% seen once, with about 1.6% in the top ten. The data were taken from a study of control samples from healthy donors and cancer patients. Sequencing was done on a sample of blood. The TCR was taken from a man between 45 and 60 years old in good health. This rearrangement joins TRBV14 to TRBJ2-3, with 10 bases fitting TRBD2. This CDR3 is CASSRPGLAITDTQYF. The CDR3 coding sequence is TGTGCCAGCAGCCGTCCGGGACTAGCGATAACAGATACGCAGTATTTT. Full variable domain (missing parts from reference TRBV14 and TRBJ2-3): EAGVTQFPSHSVIEKGQTVTLRCDPISGHDNLYWYRRVMGKEIKFLLHFVKESKQDESGMPNNRFLAERTGGTYSTLKVQPAELEDSGVYFCASSRPGLAITDTQYFGPGTRLTVL.